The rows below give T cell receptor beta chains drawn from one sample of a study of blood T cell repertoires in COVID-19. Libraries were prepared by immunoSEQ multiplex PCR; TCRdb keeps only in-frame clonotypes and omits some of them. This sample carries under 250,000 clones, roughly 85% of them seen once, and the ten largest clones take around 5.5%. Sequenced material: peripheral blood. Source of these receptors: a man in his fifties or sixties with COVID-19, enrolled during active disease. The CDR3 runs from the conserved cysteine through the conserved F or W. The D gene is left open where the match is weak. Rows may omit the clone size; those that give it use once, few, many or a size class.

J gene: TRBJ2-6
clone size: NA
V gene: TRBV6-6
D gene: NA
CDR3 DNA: TGTGCCAGCAGTTACCCGACAGCCGGGGCCAACGTCCTGACTTTC
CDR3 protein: CASSYPTAGANVLTF

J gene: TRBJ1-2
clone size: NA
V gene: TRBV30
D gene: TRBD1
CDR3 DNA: TGTGCCTGGAGTGTCTTTATAGGGGGCGCCAGAGAATATGGCTACACCTTC
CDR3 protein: CAWSVFIGGAREYGYTF

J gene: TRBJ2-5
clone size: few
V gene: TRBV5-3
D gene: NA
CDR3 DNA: TGTGCCAGAAGACGGCAGAGGGGACTTCAAGAGACCCAGTACTTC
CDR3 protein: CARRRQRGLQETQYF

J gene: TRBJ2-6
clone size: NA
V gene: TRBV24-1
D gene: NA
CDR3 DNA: TGTGCCACCAGTGAACCGGTCTCTGGGGCCAACGTCCTGACTTTC
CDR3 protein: CATSEPVSGANVLTF

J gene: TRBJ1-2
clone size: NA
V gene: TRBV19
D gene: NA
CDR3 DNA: TGTGCCAGTAGCCTGGGCAGGAGGTATGGCTACACCTTC
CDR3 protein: CASSLGRRYGYTF

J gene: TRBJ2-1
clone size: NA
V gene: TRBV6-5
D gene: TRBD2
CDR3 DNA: TGTGCCAGCAGTTACGCCGGGACTAGAGTAGTTGAGCAGTTCTTC
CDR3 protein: CASSYAGTRVVEQFF

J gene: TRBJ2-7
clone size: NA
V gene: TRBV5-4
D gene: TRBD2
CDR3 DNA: TGTGCCAGCAGCCGAGGGACTAGCGGATCCTACGAGCAGTACTTC
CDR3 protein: CASSRGTSGSYEQYF

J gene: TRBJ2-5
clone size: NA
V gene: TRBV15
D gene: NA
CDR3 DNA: TGTGCCACCAGCAGAGTTCCATCCGAGACCCAGTACTTC
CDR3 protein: CATSRVPSETQYF

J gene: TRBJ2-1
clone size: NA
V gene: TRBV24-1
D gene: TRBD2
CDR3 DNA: TGTGCCACCAGTGTAGGGACTAGCGGGGGGGCTGTAGGCAATGAGCAGTTCTTC
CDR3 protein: CATSVGTSGGAVGNEQFF

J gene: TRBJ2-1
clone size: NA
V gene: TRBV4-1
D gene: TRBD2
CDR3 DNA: TGCGCCAGCAGCCAAGAAGCGGGGTTCACCAATGAGCAGTTCTTC
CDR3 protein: CASSQEAGFTNEQFF